This entry lists 29 T cell receptor beta chains sequenced from one sample in a study of blood T cell repertoires in COVID-19. Profiling relied on immunoSEQ multiplex PCR, and the TCRdb table lists in-frame clones only, not all of them. The table has around 150,000 clones, over 80% seen once; the top ten hold roughly 5%. Sequences were obtained from PBMCs or T cells enriched from blood (not recorded which). All receptors come from a man between 70 and 80 years old who had been exposed to COVID-19.

V usage is TRBV7-9 and J usage is TRBJ2-3, with TRBD1 as a possible D gene (5 bases). CDR3 length equals 16 residues. Germline V lookup: CDR1 SEHNR, CDR2 FQNEAQ (reference sequence). Between the trimmed V and J ends, which lost 5 bases and 2 bases, there was a span of 17 bases. CDR3 nucleotide sequence: TGTGCCAGCAGCGTTGGGCCAGGGCCTACCACAGATACGCAGTATTTT. Translation: CASSVGPGPTTDTQYF.

This clone was counted only a few times. The chain uses TRBV6-5 and TRBJ1-1; a weak D match, TRBD1 (6 bases). Trimming left V 2 bases short and J 11 bases short, with 9 bases between. This CDR3 has 11 amino acids. Germline-derived CDR1 and CDR2 are MNHEY and SVGAGI. The CDR3 protein is CASSYQGKAFF. DNA for the CDR3: TGTGCCAGCAGTTACCAGGGGAAGGCTTTCTTT.

This CDR3 reads CASSKAGVSNQPQHF. The CDR3 region has the DNA TGTGCCAGCAGTAAAGCCGGGGTGAGCAATCAGCCCCAGCATTTT. The chain links TRBV25-1 to TRBJ1-5; no reliable D call. The CDR3 is 15 residues long. V gave up 5 bases and J gave up 1 base, with 12 bases separating them. Germline V lookup: CDR1 MGHDK, CDR2 SYGVNS.

The chain combines TRBV4-2 with TRBJ1-6; 8 nucleotides line up with TRBD1. This CDR3 has 16 residues. V trimming: 0 bases; J trimming: 7 bases; junction bases outside the gene matches: 5. Germline V gives CDR1 LGHNA, CDR2 YNFKEQ. The CDR3 is CASSQDSNRGNSPLHF. CDR3 DNA: TGTGCCAGCAGCCAAGATTCAAACAGGGGGAATTCACCCCTCCACTTT.

V usage is TRBV30 and J usage is TRBJ1-1; no definite D call. The CDR3 has 11 residues. Germline CDR1 and CDR2: GTSNPN and SVGIG (reference sequence). V was trimmed by 5 bases and J by 9 bases, leaving 13 bases between them. The DNA of the CDR3 is TGTGCCTGGGTCCCCTCGTGGCAAGCTTTCTTT. Translated: CAWVPSWQAFF.

The chain joins TRBV11-2 to TRBJ2-7, with D perhaps matching TRBD1 (5 bases). The CDR3 contains 15 residues. With 2 bases removed from V and 1 base from J, the gap between germline ends came to 12 bases. CDR1 and CDR2 (germline): SGHAT, FQNNGV. Here the CDR3 reads CASSLSWGPSYEQYF. The CDR3 coding sequence is TGTGCCAGCAGCTTATCCTGGGGCCCTTCCTACGAGCAGTACTTC.

V usage is TRBV5-1 and J usage is TRBJ2-1, with 12 bases lining up with TRBD2. J was trimmed by 2 bases and V by 3 bases; bases with no gene match: 3. In germline, CDR1 is SGHRS, CDR2 YFSETQ. The CDR3 has 16 amino acids. The chain's CDR3 is CASSYWTSGTYNEQFF. The DNA for the CDR3 is TGCGCCAGCAGCTATTGGACTAGCGGGACCTACAATGAGCAGTTCTTC.

The gene calls are TRBV28 and TRBJ2-7; TRBD1 matches at 7 bases. The CDR3 totals 14 residues. Germline CDR1 and CDR2: MDHEN and SYDVKM. The J segment lost 1 base and the V segment lost 4 bases, leaving 4 bases of the junction unmatched. The DNA for the CDR3 is TGTGCCAGCAGTTCGAGGACAGGTTCCTACGAGCAGTACTTC. Translated, it gives CASSSRTGSYEQYF.

The rearrangement uses TRBV6-2 or TRBV6-3 and TRBJ1-1; tentatively, D is TRBD1 (6 bases). V was cut by 2 bases and J by 0 bases, with 19 bases left in between. The CDR3 sequence is 18 residues long. Germline values: CDR1 MNHEY, CDR2 SVGEGT. In DNA, the CDR3 is TGTGCCAGCAGTTACCCCTCCGGGGGGCGCGAATTGAACACTGAAGCTTTCTTT. Residues: CASSYPSGGRELNTEAFF.

This chain uses TRBV2 with TRBJ1-3; TRBD1 agrees at 7 bases. This CDR3 region has 15 residues. From germline, CDR1 is SNHLY and CDR2 FYNNEI. V was pared by 4 bases and J by 2 bases, with 5 bases of the junction left unmatched. Here the CDR3 reads CASSGRDRAGNTIYF. CDR3 in DNA: TGTGCCAGCAGTGGCCGAGACAGGGCTGGAAACACCATATATTTT.

The rearrangement joins TRBV3-1 (or the pseudogene TRBV3-2) to TRBJ1-1, with D tentatively TRBD1 (5 bases). The CDR3 spans 12 residues. The germline gives CDR1 LGHDT, CDR2 YNNKEL (reference sequence). V lost 6 bases, J lost 4 bases, and 9 bases lay in between. CDR3 amino acids: CASRDITTEAFF. The CDR3 DNA reads TGTGCCAGCAGGGACATAACCACTGAAGCTTTCTTT.

This chain connects TRBV19 to TRBJ1-5; D is possibly TRBD1 (6 bases). V dropped 5 bases and J dropped 6 bases, with 14 bases sitting between them. Germline lookup yields CDR1 LNHDA and CDR2 SQIVND (reference sequence). The CDR3 runs 14 residues. The CDR3 loop is CASSEGVLGQPQHF. The DNA of the CDR3 is TGTGCCAGTAGTGAGGGGGTATTGGGTCAGCCCCAGCATTTT.

In its sample, this clone was seen once. The V gene is TRBV7-9, the J gene TRBJ2-3; D not resolved. The germline gives CDR1 SEHNR, CDR2 FQNEAQ (reference sequence). Deletions cut 5 bases from V and 0 bases from J, with 15 bases between. This CDR3 has 16 residues. The chain's CDR3 is CASSALTQTSTDTQYF. The CDR3 coding sequence is TGTGCCAGCAGCGCCTTAACCCAAACTAGCACAGATACGCAGTATTTT.

The V call is TRBV18, the J call TRBJ1-2; maybe TRBD1 (5 bases). CDR3 length: 12 residues. CDR1 is KGHSH and CDR2 is LQKENI in the germline V gene. Trimming removed 1 base at V and 6 bases at J, with 6 bases between. CDR3 DNA sequence: TGTGCCAGCTCACCACAGGGGAATGGCTACACCTTC. Translated: CASSPQGNGYTF.

The gene calls are TRBV10-2 and TRBJ1-1; 8 bases map to TRBD1. V trimming: 6 bases; J trimming: 1 base; junction bases outside the gene matches: 13. Germline CDR1 reads WSHSY; CDR2 reads SAAADI. This CDR3 comprises 17 residues. This CDR3 is CASRADRGVIGNTEAFF. The CDR3 nucleotides are TGCGCCAGCAGGGCCGACAGGGGAGTTATCGGGAACACTGAAGCTTTCTTT.

This sequence joins TRBV6-5 and TRBJ1-2; D might be TRBD1 (5 bases). The V gene's germline CDR1 is MNHEY and CDR2 SVGAGI. The CDR3 is 13 residues long. The ends were cut back, 8 bases at V and 5 bases at J, with 15 bases in the middle. The CDR3 region has the DNA TGTGCCAGCGTATCTATTGGGGGGTATGGCTACACCTTC. It specifies CASVSIGGYGYTF.

CDR3 in DNA: TGTGCCAGCAGCCAAGAGGGTCGCAGGTCCTACGAGCAGTACTTC. Amino acid sequence: CASSQEGRRSYEQYF. This chain uses TRBV14 with TRBJ2-7; D gene ambiguous. Germline CDR1 is SGHDN and CDR2 is FVKESK. CDR3 length equals 15 residues. V lost 0 bases, J lost 1 base, and 10 bases lay in between.

This clone was observed a handful of times. The chain recombines TRBV7-9 with TRBJ1-2; D is possibly TRBD1 (5 bases). The V gene lost 5 bases and the J gene lost 8 bases, with 12 bases spanning the gap. This CDR3 spans 12 amino acids. The germline V gene has CDR1 SEHNR and CDR2 FQNEAQ (reference sequence). Here the CDR3 DNA reads TGTGCCAGCAGCCCGCAGGGTAGCGGCTACACCTTC. As protein: CASSPQGSGYTF.

This chain joins TRBV7-3 and TRBJ1-2, with a weak D call TRBD1 (5 bases). Trimming shortened V by 5 bases and J by 6 bases, and 22 bases separated the two germline ends. The CDR3 spans 16 residues. Per the germline V gene, CDR1 is SGHTA and CDR2 is FQGTGA. The CDR3 here is CASSPQAGTTIDGYTF. In DNA, the CDR3 is TGTGCCAGCAGCCCTCAAGCGGGGACTACTATTGATGGCTACACCTTC.

J is TRBJ2-7 and V is TRBV10-1; 7 bases map to TRBD2. This CDR3 contains 12 residues. The junction had 9 bases not matched to a gene; V was cut back by 6 bases and J by 10 bases. Germline-derived CDR1 and CDR2 are WNHNN and SYGVQD (reference sequence). This chain's CDR3 is CASSPAAGIQYF. The CDR3 region has the DNA TGCGCCAGCAGCCCGGCAGCGGGAATCCAGTACTTC.

V and J are TRBV3-1 (or the pseudogene TRBV3-2) and TRBJ1-1, with a tentative D call TRBD1 (6 bases). V was trimmed by 2 bases and J by 5 bases, leaving 12 bases between them. The CDR3 is 14 amino acids. The V gene's germline CDR1 is LGHDT and CDR2 YNNKEL (reference sequence). CDR3 sequence: CASSQRGAGTEAFF. CDR3 coding DNA: TGTGCCAGCAGCCAACGGGGGGCAGGGACTGAAGCTTTCTTT.

V usage is TRBV12-3 or TRBV12-4 and J usage is TRBJ2-1; D is unclear. The CDR3 loop spans 13 amino acids. V was cut by 3 bases and J by 3 bases, with 6 bases left in between. As DNA, the CDR3 is TGTGCCAGCAGTTTGAGGTACTACAATGAGCAGTTCTTC. It is translated as CASSLRYYNEQFF.

The V and J genes are TRBV7-8 and TRBJ2-2, with a tentative D call TRBD1 (5 bases). Trimming removed 1 base from V and 7 bases from J, with 16 bases in between. From germline, CDR1 is SGHVS and CDR2 FQNEAQ. This CDR3 is 16 amino acids long. The DNA of the CDR3 is TGTGCCAGCAGCTTAGGAACTCTCAGGGTCGTCGGGGAGCTGTTTTTT. Translating it yields CASSLGTLRVVGELFF.

This clone was detected only once. J is TRBJ2-3 and V is TRBV7-9; 7 nucleotides line up with TRBD2. V lost 5 bases and J lost 3; bases outside the gene matches: 11. The CDR3 is 16 residues long. Germline CDR1 SEHNR, CDR2 FQNEAQ (reference sequence). Written as DNA, the CDR3 is TGTGCCAGCAGCCCAAGTCTGGGGGGGGAGACAGATACGCAGTATTTT. Translated, it gives CASSPSLGGETDTQYF. The full variable domain, rest sourced from reference TRBV7-9 and TRBJ2-3, is DTGVSQNPRHKITKRGQNVTFRCDPISEHNRLYWYRQTLGQGPEFLTYFQNEAQLEKSRLLSDRFSAERPKGSFSTLEIQRTEQGDSAMYLCASSPSLGGETDTQYFGPGTRLTVL.

The chain joins TRBV4-1 to TRBJ2-4; 7 nucleotides agree with TRBD1. Trimming at V came to 0 bases and at J to 5 bases, leaving 1 base not matched to a gene. Germline CDR1 MGHRA, CDR2 YSYEKL. CDR3 length: 14 amino acids. This CDR3 reads CASSQDGTENIQYF. CDR3 DNA: TGCGCCAGCAGCCAAGATGGGACAGAAAACATTCAGTACTTC.

The chain joins TRBV6-4 to TRBJ2-1; 8 bases align to TRBD2. The CDR3 spans 20 residues. Germline lookup yields CDR1 MRHNA and CDR2 SNTAGT. The ends lost 5 bases at V and 8 bases at J; junction bases unmatched: 26. The CDR3 here is CASSLNRERERTFLFYEQFF. For the CDR3, the DNA is TGTGCCAGCAGTCTTAACCGAGAGCGGGAGCGGACTTTCCTGTTCTATGAGCAGTTCTTC.

The chain couples TRBV9 to TRBJ2-3, with TRBD2 matching 10 bases. J gave up 2 bases and V 4 bases, and 7 bases lay outside the gene matches. The CDR3 is made up of 16 amino acids. Germline-derived CDR1 and CDR2 are SGDLS and YYNGEE. DNA of the CDR3: TGTGCCAGCAGCCTTGGGACTAGCGATACCACAGATACGCAGTATTTT. Its translation: CASSLGTSDTTDTQYF.

V gene TRBV18 combines with J gene TRBJ2-3; 7 nucleotides agree with TRBD1. The V segment lost 5 bases and the J segment 2 bases; nucleotides outside the gene matches: 7. The CDR3 runs to 15 residues. The V gene's germline CDR1 is KGHSH and CDR2 LQKENI. The chain's CDR3 is CASSTRTGDTDTQYF. The CDR3 coding sequence is TGTGCCAGCTCAACACGGACAGGCGACACAGATACGCAGTATTTT. Complete variable domain (other parts from reference TRBV18 and TRBJ2-3): NAGVMQNPRHLVRRRGQEARLRCSPMKGHSHVYWYRQLPEEGLKFMVYLQKENIIDESGMPKERFSAEFPKEGPSILRIQQVVRGDSAAYFCASSTRTGDTDTQYFGPGTRLTVL.

The chain is built from TRBV7-9 and TRBJ1-2, with a tentative D call TRBD1 (5 bases). This CDR3 is 14 amino acids long. V lost 1 base, J lost 5 bases, and 11 bases lay in between. Germline V lookup: CDR1 SEHNR, CDR2 FQNEAQ (reference sequence). CDR3 coding DNA: TGTGCCAGCAGCTTAGGGGGCGCGAGATATGGCTACACCTTC. Translating it yields CASSLGGARYGYTF.